A selection of T cell receptor beta chains follows, all from one sample in a study of immune heterogeneity within non-small cell lung tumors. TCRdb processed the multiplex PCR reads anew with MiXCR; each CDR3 protein has one entry. The sample gives about 34,000 distinct CDR3 sequences, 25% to 30% of which show up once; 4% is in the top ten. The source material was lung tumor tissue. All receptors come from a man aged 40-55 years with non-small cell lung cancer. The CDR3 runs from the conserved cysteine through the conserved F or W. A D gene is named only where the DNA matches it firmly. Clone sizes are given selectively: once, few, many, or a class where the clone is expanded.

>TRBJ2-1|TRBD2|-|14|TRBV11-2
TGTGCCAGCAGCCGTGGGACTAGCTACAGTGAGCAGTTCTTC
CASSRGTSYSEQFF
>TRBJ2-3|-|many|16|TRBV25-1
TGTGCCAGCAGTGATTCAGGACTGGGGGCGGGAGATACGCAGTATTTT
CASSDSGLGAGDTQYF
>TRBJ2-3|TRBD1|-|17|TRBV3-1
TGTGCCAGCAGCCAAGAACATCCGGGACAGGGCTCAGATACGCAGTATTTT
CASSQEHPGQGSDTQYF
>TRBJ1-2|TRBD1|-|14|TRBV6-1
TGTGCCAGCAGCGAAGGGACAGGAGGGTATGGCTACACCTTC
CASSEGTGGYGYTF
>TRBJ2-7|TRBD2|-|16|TRBV4-1
TGCGCCAGCAGCCAAGGGATGACTAGCGCAGCACTCGAGCAGTACTTC
CASSQGMTSAALEQYF
>TRBJ2-3|-|many|21|TRBV15
TGTGCCACCAGCAGAGATCGCCAAACCCCGGGGCAGGCGACTAGCACAGATACGCAGTATTTT
CATSRDRQTPGQATSTDTQYF
>TRBJ2-5|TRBD1|-|15|TRBV3-1
TGTGCCAGGAGCTCAGACAGGGGGCTAAGGGGGACCCAGTACTTC
CARSSDRGLRGTQYF
>TRBJ2-7|-|-|15|TRBV7-8
TGTGCCAGCAGCTTAAATGCCAGGGGAAACTACGAGCAGTACTTC
CASSLNARGNYEQYF
>TRBJ2-3|-|-|15|TRBV18
TGTGCCGGCTCACCCCGACAGAGGGGCACAGATACGCAGTATTTT
CAGSPRQRGTDTQYF
>TRBJ2-1|TRBD1|few|16|TRBV6-1
TGTGCCACCTCTCGGGGAATGACAGGGTCTCTGAATGAGCAGTTCTTC
CATSRGMTGSLNEQFF
>TRBJ2-3|-|-|13|TRBV7-9
TGTGCCACAGAGTGGGTTGGCACAGATACGCAGTATTTT
CATEWVGTDTQYF
>TRBJ2-1|-|few|17|TRBV3-1
TGTGCCAGCAGCCAAGATCAGGCGGGGCCTTCCTACAATGAGCAGTTCTTC
CASSQDQAGPSYNEQFF
>TRBJ1-1|-|many|13|TRBV2
TGTGCCAGCACCGTGGACGGGGGGGTTGAAGCTTTCTTT
CASTVDGGVEAFF
>TRBJ2-1|-|once|15|TRBV5-8
TGTGCCAGCAGCTTGGCAGGGAATATATACAATGAGCAGTTCTTC
CASSLAGNIYNEQFF
>TRBJ1-5|-|many|15|TRBV10-1
TGCGCCAGCATTGCGACCGTTAATAATCATAGGCGGGGGCATTTT
CASIATVNNHRRGHF
>TRBJ2-7|-|many|14|TRBV20-1
TGCAGTGCTAGAGATCTTAGAACCTCCTACGAGCAGTACTTC
CSARDLRTSYEQYF
>TRBJ1-6|TRBD1|few|15|TRBV9
TGTGCCAGCAGCCGGGACAGCAACTATAATTCACCCCTCCACTTT
CASSRDSNYNSPLHF
>TRBJ2-7|-|many|13|TRBV24-1
TGTGCCACCAGTGATTACGGGACCTACGAGCAGTACTTC
CATSDYGTYEQYF
>TRBJ1-2|TRBD1|medium-sized|16|TRBV6-5
TGTGCCAGCAGTTACTCTGGGACAGGGTTCGGCTATGGCTACACCTTC
CASSYSGTGFGYGYTF
>TRBJ2-3|-|few|14|TRBV15
TGTGCCACCGCTCCCGGACTACCTCCGGATACGCAGTATTTT
CATAPGLPPDTQYF
>TRBJ2-5|-|-|14|TRBV28
TGTGCCAGCAGTTCAATACAGGTCGGAGAGACCCAGTACTTC
CASSSIQVGETQYF
>TRBJ1-1|-|-|13|TRBV20-1
TGCAGTGCTAGACTACCGACAGGCCTTGAAGCTTTCTTT
CSARLPTGLEAFF
>TRBJ2-3|TRBD1|-|17|TRBV5-1
TGCGCCAGCAGCTTATCGGTTGACAGGGTTCGGACAGATACGCAGTATTTT
CASSLSVDRVRTDTQYF
>TRBJ2-7|-|many|14|TRBV12-3/TRBV12-4
TGTGCCAGCAGTTTTGGGGATTCGCTCGGCGAGCAGTACTTC
CASSFGDSLGEQYF
>TRBJ2-7|TRBD1|many|15|TRBV18
TGTGCCAGCTCACGTGGACAGGGGGCACTCTACGAGCAGTACTTC
CASSRGQGALYEQYF
>TRBJ2-3|-|-|10|TRBV19
TGTGCCAGTAGTAGAGATAAGCAGTATTTT
CASSRDKQYF
>TRBJ2-5|-|-|14|TRBV7-3
TGTGCCAGCAGCTCGGGACTTCCCCAAGAGACCCAGTACTTC
CASSSGLPQETQYF
>TRBJ2-3|TRBD2|few|14|TRBV20-1
TGCAGTGGATTGACTAGCGGGAGCGGTGATACGCAGTATTTT
CSGLTSGSGDTQYF
>TRBJ2-1|TRBD2|few|15|TRBV20-1
TGCAGTGCGCCTACCAGCGGGGCAACCTACAATGAGCAGTTCTTC
CSAPTSGATYNEQFF
>TRBJ1-1|-|-|13|TRBV6-2/TRBV6-3
TGTGCCAGCATCGGACCACCGAACACTGAAGCTTTCTTT
CASIGPPNTEAFF
>TRBJ2-1|TRBD2|many|17|TRBV18
TGTGCCAGCTCACCATCTAGCGGGAGAATTGGGTTCAATGAGCAGTTCTTC
CASSPSSGRIGFNEQFF
>TRBJ2-1|TRBD1|-|14|TRBV5-1
TGCGCCAGCTCCACAGGGGGGACAGACAATGAGCAGTTCTTC
CASSTGGTDNEQFF
>TRBJ2-5|TRBD1|few|14|TRBV7-8
TGTGCCAGCAGCTTAGGGACAGGGGGGGAGACCCAGTACTTC
CASSLGTGGETQYF
>TRBJ2-1|TRBD2|-|17|TRBV4-2
TGTGCCAGCAGCCATCATACGAGCGGGAAGGGTGATGGTGAGCAGTTCTTC
CASSHHTSGKGDGEQFF
>TRBJ1-5|TRBD1|few|16|TRBV6-1
TGTGCCAGCGATACAGGGGGCGCCGTCAGCAATCAGCCCCAGCATTTT
CASDTGGAVSNQPQHF
>TRBJ2-7|-|-|15|TRBV12-3/TRBV12-4
TGTGCCAGCAGTTTAAAACAGGCACCAGTCTACGAGCAGTACTTC
CASSLKQAPVYEQYF
>TRBJ1-2|-|-|11|TRBV10-1
TGCGCCAGCAGTGACTCCTATGGCTACACCTTC
CASSDSYGYTF
>TRBJ1-2|-|many|14|TRBV6-1
TGTGCCAGCAGCGACGAGCAGGGGTTGAGTCGCTACACCTTC
CASSDEQGLSRYTF
>TRBJ2-2|-|-|15|TRBV6-2/TRBV6-3
TGTGCCAGCAGTTACTCAAGTTGGAACACCGGGGAGCTGTTTTTT
CASSYSSWNTGELFF
>TRBJ1-1|-|many|13|TRBV29-1
TGCAGCGTACCAAGCCCAGGGAGCACTGAAGCTTTCTTT
CSVPSPGSTEAFF
>TRBJ2-1|TRBD1|-|15|TRBV5-4
TGTGCCAGCAGCTTGGCCCAGGGGGCAAGGGATGAGCAGTTCTTC
CASSLAQGARDEQFF
>TRBJ1-3|TRBD1|-|15|TRBV18
TGTGCCAGCTCATCCGGGACAGGGTTGCGAAACACCATATATTTT
CASSSGTGLRNTIYF
>TRBJ2-2|-|-|14|TRBV6-2/TRBV6-3
TGTGCCAGCAGTTACGGCAGAAACACCGGGGAGCTGTTTTTT
CASSYGRNTGELFF
>TRBJ1-5|-|few|13|TRBV10-3
TGTGCCACCGCGACACAGCCCGATCAGCCCCAGCATTTT
CATATQPDQPQHF
>TRBJ2-6|-|many|16|TRBV6-4
TGTGCCAGCAGTGACTCTAGAAGGGGGGGGGCCAACGTCCTGACTTTC
CASSDSRRGGANVLTF
>TRBJ2-1|-|many|12|TRBV10-3
TGTGCCATCAATCAGGGCCCAAATGAGCAGTTCTTC
CAINQGPNEQFF
>TRBJ1-1|-|-|16|TRBV9
TGTGCCAGCAGCTTGGGGGTCGCGCAGTCGAACACTGAAGCTTTCTTT
CASSLGVAQSNTEAFF
>TRBJ1-1|-|few|12|TRBV11-1
TGTGCCAGCAGCTCCGGTATCCTGACGGCTTTCTTT
CASSSGILTAFF
>TRBJ2-1|TRBD2|many|14|TRBV6-2/TRBV6-3
TGTGCCAGCACCGGACTAGCCACCTACAATGAGCAGTTCTTC
CASTGLATYNEQFF
>TRBJ2-7|-|many|14|TRBV7-2
TGTGCCAGCAGCCCGAGGACTTTAGCCTACGAGCAGTACTTC
CASSPRTLAYEQYF
>TRBJ1-2|-|many|13|TRBV24-1
TGTGCCACCAGAGGAGCCACGGCGGGTGGCTACACCTTC
CATRGATAGGYTF
>TRBJ2-7|-|many|13|TRBV20-1
TGCAGTGCTCCCAGGGTGGGGCTCCACGAGCAGTACTTC
CSAPRVGLHEQYF